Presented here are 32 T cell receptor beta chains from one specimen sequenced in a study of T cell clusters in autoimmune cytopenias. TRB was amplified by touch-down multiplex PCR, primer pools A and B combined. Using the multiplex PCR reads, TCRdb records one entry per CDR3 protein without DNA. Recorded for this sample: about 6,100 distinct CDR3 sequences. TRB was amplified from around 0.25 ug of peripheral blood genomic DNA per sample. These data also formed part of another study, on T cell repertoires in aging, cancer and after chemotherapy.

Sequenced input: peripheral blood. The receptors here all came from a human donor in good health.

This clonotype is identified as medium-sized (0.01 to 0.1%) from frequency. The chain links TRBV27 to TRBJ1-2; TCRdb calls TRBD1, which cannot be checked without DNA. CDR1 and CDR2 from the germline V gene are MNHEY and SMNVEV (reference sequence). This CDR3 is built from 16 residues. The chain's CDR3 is CASSPRNGTAIYGYTF.

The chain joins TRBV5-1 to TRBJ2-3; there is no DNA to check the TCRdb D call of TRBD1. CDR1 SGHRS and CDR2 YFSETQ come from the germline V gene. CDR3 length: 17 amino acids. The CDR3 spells CASSSRGTGGAADTQYF.

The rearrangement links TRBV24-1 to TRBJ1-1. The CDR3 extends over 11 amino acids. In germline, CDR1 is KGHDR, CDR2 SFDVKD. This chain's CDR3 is CATSVAVEAFF.

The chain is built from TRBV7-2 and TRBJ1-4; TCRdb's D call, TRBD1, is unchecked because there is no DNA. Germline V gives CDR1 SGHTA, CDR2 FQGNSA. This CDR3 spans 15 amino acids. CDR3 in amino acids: CASSSLGQYNEKLFF.

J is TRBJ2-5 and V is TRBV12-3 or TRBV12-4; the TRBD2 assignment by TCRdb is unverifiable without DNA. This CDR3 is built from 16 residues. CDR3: CASSLNSGGKKETQYF.

This chain's CDR3 is CASSDPGAGIGYGYTF. The chain is built from TRBV25-1 and TRBJ1-2; the TCRdb D gene call, TRBD1, has no DNA to confirm it. This CDR3 has 16 amino acids. The V gene's germline CDR1 is MGHDK and CDR2 SYGVNS.

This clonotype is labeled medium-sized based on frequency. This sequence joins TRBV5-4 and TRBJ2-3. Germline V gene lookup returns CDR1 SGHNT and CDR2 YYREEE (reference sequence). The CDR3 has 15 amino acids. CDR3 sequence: CASSLGGPGTDTQYF.

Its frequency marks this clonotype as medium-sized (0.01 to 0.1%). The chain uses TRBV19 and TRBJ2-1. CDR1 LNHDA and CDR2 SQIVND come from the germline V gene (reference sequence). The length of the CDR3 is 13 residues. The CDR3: CASSQTLSNEQFF.

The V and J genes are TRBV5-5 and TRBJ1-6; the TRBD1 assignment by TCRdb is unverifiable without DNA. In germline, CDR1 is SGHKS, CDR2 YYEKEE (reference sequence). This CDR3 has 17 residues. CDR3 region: CASSSGGKSSYNSPLHF.

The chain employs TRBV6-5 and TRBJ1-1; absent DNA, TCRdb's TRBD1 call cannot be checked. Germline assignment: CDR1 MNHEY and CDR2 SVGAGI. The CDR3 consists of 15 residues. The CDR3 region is CASSVRGSGITEAFF.

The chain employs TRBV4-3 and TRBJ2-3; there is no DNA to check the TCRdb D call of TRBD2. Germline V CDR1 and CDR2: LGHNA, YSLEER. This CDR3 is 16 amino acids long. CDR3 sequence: CASSQEASGRAGTQYF.

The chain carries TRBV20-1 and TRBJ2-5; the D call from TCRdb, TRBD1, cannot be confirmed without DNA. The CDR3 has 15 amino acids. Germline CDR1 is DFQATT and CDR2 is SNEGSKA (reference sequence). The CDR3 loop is CSARPRGTGQETQYF.

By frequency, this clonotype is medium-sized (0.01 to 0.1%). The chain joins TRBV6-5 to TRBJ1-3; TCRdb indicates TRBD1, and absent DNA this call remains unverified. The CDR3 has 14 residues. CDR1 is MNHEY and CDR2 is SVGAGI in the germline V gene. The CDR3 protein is CASRSPQAGNTIYF.

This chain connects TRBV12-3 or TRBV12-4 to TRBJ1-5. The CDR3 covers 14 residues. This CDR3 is CASSFSRNNQPQHF.

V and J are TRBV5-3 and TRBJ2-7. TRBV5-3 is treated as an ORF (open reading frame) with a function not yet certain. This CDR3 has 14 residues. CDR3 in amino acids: CARSLGTGAHEQYF.

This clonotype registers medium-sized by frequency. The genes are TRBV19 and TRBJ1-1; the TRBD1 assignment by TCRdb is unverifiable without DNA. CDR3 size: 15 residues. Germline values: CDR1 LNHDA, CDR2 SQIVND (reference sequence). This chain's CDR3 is CASEVGRGQNTEAFF.

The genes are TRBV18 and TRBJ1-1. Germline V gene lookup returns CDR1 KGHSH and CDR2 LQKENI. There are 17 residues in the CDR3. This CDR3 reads CASSPFGGDLMNTEAFF.

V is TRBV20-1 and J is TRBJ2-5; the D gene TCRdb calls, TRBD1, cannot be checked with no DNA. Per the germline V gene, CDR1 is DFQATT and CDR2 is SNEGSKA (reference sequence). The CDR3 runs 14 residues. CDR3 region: CSAPGQGRRETQYF.

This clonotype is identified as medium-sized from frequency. CDR3 residues: CASSEAGEGWGTQYF. The chain combines TRBV6-1 with TRBJ2-5; the TRBD1 assignment by TCRdb is unverifiable without DNA. Germline CDR1 MNHNS, CDR2 SASEGT. The CDR3 totals 15 residues.

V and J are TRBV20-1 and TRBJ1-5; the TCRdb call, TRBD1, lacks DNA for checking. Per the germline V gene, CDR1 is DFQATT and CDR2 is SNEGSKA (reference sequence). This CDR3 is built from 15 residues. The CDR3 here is CSAKGVGRVFQPQHF.

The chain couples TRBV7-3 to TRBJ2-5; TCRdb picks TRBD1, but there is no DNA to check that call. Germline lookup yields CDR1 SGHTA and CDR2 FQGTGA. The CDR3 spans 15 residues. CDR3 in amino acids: CASSLAGALQETQYF.

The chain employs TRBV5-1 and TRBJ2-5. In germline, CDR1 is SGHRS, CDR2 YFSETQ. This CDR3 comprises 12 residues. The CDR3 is CASSLTQETQYF.

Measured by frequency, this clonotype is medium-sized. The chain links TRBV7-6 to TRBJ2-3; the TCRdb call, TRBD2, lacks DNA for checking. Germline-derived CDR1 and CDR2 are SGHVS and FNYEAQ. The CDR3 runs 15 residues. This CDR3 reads CASSRTSGSMDTQYF.

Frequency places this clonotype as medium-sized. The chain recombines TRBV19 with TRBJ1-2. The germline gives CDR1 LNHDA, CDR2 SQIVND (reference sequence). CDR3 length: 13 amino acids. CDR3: CASQGGEYYGYTF.

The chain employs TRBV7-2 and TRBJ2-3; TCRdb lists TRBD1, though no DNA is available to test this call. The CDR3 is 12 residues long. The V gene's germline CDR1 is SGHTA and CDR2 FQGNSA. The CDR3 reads CASSIPGDTQYF. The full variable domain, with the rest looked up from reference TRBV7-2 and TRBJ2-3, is GAGVSQSPSNKVTEKGKDVELRCDPISGHTALYWYRQSLGQGLEFLIYFQGNSAPDKSGLPSDRFSAERTGGSVSTLTIQRTQQEDSAVYLCASSIPGDTQYFGPGTRLTVL.

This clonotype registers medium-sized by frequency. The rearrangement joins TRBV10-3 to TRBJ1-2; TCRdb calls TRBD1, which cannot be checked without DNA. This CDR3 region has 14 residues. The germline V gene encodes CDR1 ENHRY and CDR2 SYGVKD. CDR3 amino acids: CAISDIGTVYGYTF.

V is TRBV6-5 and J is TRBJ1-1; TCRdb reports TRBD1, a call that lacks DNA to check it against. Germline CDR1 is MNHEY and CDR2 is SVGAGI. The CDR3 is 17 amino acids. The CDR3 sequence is CASSYSPTGGINTEAFF.

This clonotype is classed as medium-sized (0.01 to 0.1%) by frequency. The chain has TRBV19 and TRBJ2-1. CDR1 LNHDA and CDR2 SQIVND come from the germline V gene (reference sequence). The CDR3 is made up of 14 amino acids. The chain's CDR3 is CASSRGLPHNEQFF.

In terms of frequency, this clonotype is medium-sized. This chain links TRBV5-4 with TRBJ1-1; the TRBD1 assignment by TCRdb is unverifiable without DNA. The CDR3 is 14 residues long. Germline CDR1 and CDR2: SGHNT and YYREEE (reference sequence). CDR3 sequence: CASSLGGGSTEAFF.

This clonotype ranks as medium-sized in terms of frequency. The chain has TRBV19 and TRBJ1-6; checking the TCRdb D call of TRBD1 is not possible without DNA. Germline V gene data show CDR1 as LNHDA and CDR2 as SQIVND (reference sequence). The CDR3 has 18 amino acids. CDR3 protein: CASSLYSGQGASNSPLHF.

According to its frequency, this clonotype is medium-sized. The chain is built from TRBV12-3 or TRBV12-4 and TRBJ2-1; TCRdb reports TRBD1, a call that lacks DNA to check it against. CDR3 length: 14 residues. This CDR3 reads CASSPGQLYNEQFF.

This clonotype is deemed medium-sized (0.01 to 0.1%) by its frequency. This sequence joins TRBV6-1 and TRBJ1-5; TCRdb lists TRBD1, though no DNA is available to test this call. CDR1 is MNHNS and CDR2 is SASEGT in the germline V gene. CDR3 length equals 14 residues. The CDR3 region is CASSEQGGNQPQHF.